Presented here are 19 T cell receptor beta chains from one specimen sequenced in a study of Ad26.COV2.S vaccination and SARS-CoV-2 variants (dated by TCRdb to 2020 to 2022). The label giving this sample's treatment or condition can be read as: approximately 18 received Ad26.COV2.S at low or high dose, single or two shots; 5 received placebo; per-sample allocation not given. Repertoires of vaccine and placebo recipients were sequenced from samples collected on day 63 after the first injection. The method behind the library was the immunoSEQ multiplex PCR assay. Here the immuneACCESS table is served through TCRdb, limited to in-frame sequences with V and J called. Missing clones are a known gap in these copies; in checked studies unresolved V genes cover under half, and the rest lacks a known reason. This sample holds around 450,000 clones; approximately 89% were observed only once. The ten biggest clones cover approximately 2.5% of the sample.

The specimen was peripheral blood, collected in a trial of Ad26.COV2.S vaccine versus placebo. Receptor source: a person aged 18 to 65 who received the Ad26.COV2.S COVID-19 vaccine or a placebo.

J is TRBJ1-1 and V is TRBV19, with 12 bases fitting TRBD1. Germline loops: CDR1 LNHDA, CDR2 SQIVND (reference sequence). V shed 6 bases and J 3 bases; nucleotides not matched to a gene: 20. The CDR3 has 20 amino acids. The chain's CDR3 is CASSQESPGQGALSYTEAFF. The CDR3 bases are TGTGCCAGTAGCCAAGAATCGCCGGGACAGGGGGCGCTTAGTTACACTGAAGCTTTCTTT.

The V call is TRBV19, the J call TRBJ2-5; TRBD1 agrees at 7 bases. This CDR3 contains 21 residues. The germline gives CDR1 LNHDA, CDR2 SQIVND (reference sequence). The trim removed 8 bases at V and 1 base at J, leaving 28 bases unmatched. The CDR3 coding sequence is TGTGCCAGTCGATGGTGCCCTATAATCTACAGGGGAAACGAAATCCAAGAGACCCAGTACTTC. Translating gives CASRWCPIIYRGNEIQETQYF. The full variable domain, its missing parts supplied by reference TRBV19 and TRBJ2-5, is DGGITQSPKYLFRKEGQNVTLSCEQNLNHDAMYWYRQDPGQGLRLIYYSQIVNDFQKGDIAEGYSVSREKKESFPLTVTSAQKNPTAFYLCASRWCPIIYRGNEIQETQYFGPGTRLLVL.

This clone appeared once. Distinct nucleotide sequences in the sample also encode this CDR3. V is TRBV5-1 and J is TRBJ1-2; D remains unclear. Trimming left V 0 bases short and J 4 bases short, with 4 bases between. The germline gives CDR1 SGHRS, CDR2 YFSETQ. The CDR3 extends over 12 amino acids. CDR3 in DNA: TGCGCCAGCAGCTTGGAAGGCTATGGCTACACCTTC. It translates to CASSLEGYGYTF.

This chain joins TRBV6-2 or TRBV6-3 and TRBJ1-2, with D unresolved. Germline V gene sequence: CDR1 MNHEY, CDR2 SVGEGT. Trimming took off 5 bases at V and 3 bases at J, with 10 bases between the two ends. The CDR3 spans 13 residues. CDR3 loop: CASSRSGYYGYTF. CDR3 coding DNA: TGTGCCAGCAGTAGGTCCGGATACTATGGCTACACCTTC.

In DNA form, the CDR3 reads TGTGCCAGCAGTCGTGGGACGTGGGTTGGCTACACCTTC. Its protein product is CASSRGTWVGYTF. The V call is TRBV6-5, the J call TRBJ1-2, with D perhaps matching TRBD1 (5 bases). The CDR3 sequence is 13 residues long. With 5 bases removed from V and 7 bases from J, the gap between germline ends came to 14 bases. Per the germline V gene, CDR1 is MNHEY and CDR2 is SVGAGI.

The rearrangement uses TRBV29-1 and TRBJ2-3; D is uncertain. This CDR3 spans 14 amino acids. V was pared by 8 bases and J by 2 bases, with 17 bases between. Germline V CDR1 and CDR2: SQVTM, ANQGSEA. The CDR3 spells CSLYGSGPTDTQYF. The CDR3 DNA is TGCAGCCTTTATGGTTCAGGCCCCACAGATACGCAGTATTTT.

The rearrangement links TRBV9 to TRBJ2-2; D ambiguous. Per germline, CDR1 SGDLS and CDR2 YYNGEE. The CDR3 length is 14 residues. V was trimmed by 3 bases and J by 0 bases, leaving 6 bases between them. Here the CDR3 reads CASSGRTNTGELFF. CDR3 sequence (DNA): TGTGCCAGCAGCGGCCGGACGAACACCGGGGAGCTGTTTTTT.

The V gene is TRBV18, the J gene TRBJ1-2, with D perhaps TRBD1 (5 bases). This CDR3 has 14 residues. Deletions cut 3 bases from V and 6 bases from J, with 14 bases between. CDR1 and CDR2 (germline): KGHSH, LQKENI. CDR3 bases: TGTGCCAGCTCACCGACAAAGGACAACCATGGCTACACCTTC. It is translated as CASSPTKDNHGYTF.

V is TRBV6-2 or TRBV6-3 and J is TRBJ1-4; possible D gene TRBD1, 6 bases. The germline V gene encodes CDR1 MNHEY and CDR2 SVGEGT. CDR3 length: 17 amino acids. Trimming cost V 2 bases and J 3 bases, with 16 bases left between them. The DNA for the CDR3 is TGTGCCAGCAGTTACGTGGGGGCGATTAGTCCTAATGAAAAACTGTTTTTT. This codes for CASSYVGAISPNEKLFF.

This clone was counted a single time. The J gene is TRBJ2-2, the V gene TRBV6-4; TRBD2 matches at 12 bases. V gave up 8 bases and J gave up 7 bases; unmatched junction bases: 5. Per germline, CDR1 MRHNA and CDR2 SNTAGT. This CDR3 has 14 residues. This CDR3 is CASSGTSGRGELFF. The CDR3 coding sequence is TGTGCCAGCTCCGGGACTAGCGGGCGCGGGGAGCTGTTTTTT.

This rearrangement joins TRBV11-2 to TRBJ1-6; D call uncertain. The CDR3 has 13 amino acids. Trimming took off 10 bases at V and 7 bases at J, with 14 bases between the two ends. Germline V CDR1 and CDR2: SGHAT, FQNNGV. The CDR3 DNA sequence: TGTGCCACGAGTCGGGGTGGAAATTCACCCCTCCACTTT. This sequence encodes CATSRGGNSPLHF.

The V and J genes are TRBV7-2 and TRBJ2-7; TRBD1 matches 7 bases. The J segment lost 3 bases and the V segment lost 5 bases, leaving 10 bases of the junction unmatched. CDR1 and CDR2 from the germline V gene are SGHTA and FQGNSA. This CDR3 has 15 residues. The CDR3 loop reads CASSAGFGQVYEQYF. In nucleotides, the CDR3 is TGTGCCAGCAGCGCCGGATTTGGACAGGTCTACGAGCAGTACTTC.

CDR3 in DNA: TGTGCCAGCAGGGTCTGGACAGGGTACGCGGCAGATACGCAGTATTTT. Translated, it gives CASRVWTGYAADTQYF. The V call is TRBV2, the J call TRBJ2-3; 8 bases align to TRBD1. Germline CDR1 is SNHLY and CDR2 is FYNNEI. With V trimmed by 6 bases and J by 4 bases, 12 bases remained unmatched. The CDR3 spans 16 residues.

This chain links TRBV11-3 with TRBJ2-5; tentatively, D is TRBD1 (6 bases). Trimming took 5 bases from V and 2 from J, leaving 12 bases between them. This CDR3 has 14 residues. The germline V gene encodes CDR1 SGHNT and CDR2 YENEEA. The chain's CDR3 is CASSLGQSQETQYF. The CDR3, as DNA: TGTGCCAGCAGCCTCGGACAGAGTCAAGAGACCCAGTACTTC.

This clone was counted only a few times. The chain uses TRBV6-5 and TRBJ1-2; D is unresolved. The germline CDR1 and CDR2 sequences are MNHEY and SVGAGI. The ends were cut back, 2 bases at V and 8 bases at J, with 15 bases in the middle. The CDR3 sequence is 14 residues long. As DNA, the CDR3 is TGTGCCAGCAGTTACGGTGGAGGATATGAGGGCTACACCTTC. Protein sequence: CASSYGGGYEGYTF.

The rearrangement uses TRBV18 and TRBJ1-3, with D perhaps TRBD1 (5 bases). V was cut by 3 bases and J by 0 bases, with 12 bases left in between. CDR3 length equals 16 residues. Germline CDR1 and CDR2: KGHSH and LQKENI. The chain's CDR3 is CASSPGESLSGNTIYF. CDR3 nucleotide sequence: TGTGCCAGCTCACCGGGGGAGTCCCTCTCTGGAAACACCATATATTTT.

This rearrangement joins TRBV4-2 to TRBJ1-3; no reliable D call. The germline V gene has CDR1 LGHNA and CDR2 YNFKEQ. The CDR3 runs 13 residues. The V end lost 4 bases, the J end lost 6 bases, and 10 bases lay between the germline ends. The CDR3 reads CASSPRGSNTIYF. DNA of the CDR3: TGTGCCAGCAGCCCCCGCGGCTCAAACACCATATATTTT.

The chain links TRBV27 to TRBJ2-7; D not resolved. V lost 3 bases and J 5 bases, leaving 14 bases between the germline ends. The germline V gene encodes CDR1 MNHEY and CDR2 SMNVEV (reference sequence). The CDR3 runs 14 residues. The chain's CDR3 is CASSLSLGLNEQYV. CDR3 bases: TGTGCCAGCAGTTTGAGCCTCGGGTTGAACGAGCAGTACGTC.

This sequence joins TRBV24-1 and TRBJ2-1; the D is unclear. Trimming took off 4 bases at V and 8 bases at J, with 14 bases between the two ends. The CDR3 has 14 amino acids. The germline gives CDR1 KGHDR, CDR2 SFDVKD. The CDR3 region is CATSDWTKPDEQFF. The CDR3 nucleotides are TGTGCCACCAGTGACTGGACCAAGCCTGATGAGCAGTTCTTC.